The rows below give T cell receptor beta chains drawn from one sample of a study of graft-versus-host responses after intestinal transplantation. Generated by immunoSEQ multiplex PCR, the TCRdb table keeps only in-frame clones and is missing some. The sample has more than 85,000 clones; roughly 80% are singletons. Their recognized antigens are unknown. The sample in question was unstimulated CD4+ T cells sorted from spleen or lymph node cells, obtained before intestinal transplant. The receptors shown here come from a human donor who received an intestinal transplant. Both conserved end residues are part of each CDR3.

>TRBJ2-2|TRBV6-1
CASSEGWLTGELFF
>TRBJ2-3|TRBV28
CASSSTGLSTDTQYF
>TRBJ1-1|TRBV30
CAWRRRMNTEAFF
>TRBJ2-7|TRBV2
CASSGQGMGEQYF
>TRBJ2-3|TRBV11-3
CASSLGEDNSSTDTQYF
>TRBJ2-7|TRBV19
CASSGTSGSPVFDEQYF
>TRBJ1-6|TRBV28
CANSSGTGNSPLHF
>TRBJ2-3|TRBV6-5
CASSSRGQGSDTQYF
>TRBJ1-4|TRBV4-2
CASSNPDRVFEKLFF
>TRBJ2-7|TRBV6-6
CASSYAKLDERCEQYF
>TRBJ1-2|TRBV19
CASSPGQGVWGYTF